This T cell receptor (beta chain) was sequenced for a study of blood T cell repertoires in COVID-19. Study as a whole: PBMCs, B-cell-depleted T cells, or T cells provided the cDNA or gDNA that made up the material.

In regard to this clone: The sample holds other DNA sequences that translate to the same CDR3.

In the original processing: Reference gene primers were amplified, and this amplification served to estimate nucleated cell counts. The assay was immunoSEQ multiplex PCR, and TCRdb's table has in-frame clones only and misses some. The DNA was the basis for D and trimming; V, J and clone size are from that table. The repertoire has approximately 330,000 clones, 88% of them found once; the top ten carry around 4%. The sample consisted of peripheral blood. The receptor was isolated from a woman aged 45 to 65 with active or convalescent COVID-19.

DNA of the CDR3: TGTGCCAGCAGTGACCCGGGGGGCTATGGCTACACCTTC. Translated: CASSDPGGYGYTF. This chain uses TRBV6-4 with TRBJ1-2; the D gene is possibly TRBD1 (5 bases). V dropped 2 bases and J dropped 4 bases, with 8 bases sitting between them. CDR3 length equals 13 residues. Germline V gives CDR1 MRHNA, CDR2 SNTAGT.